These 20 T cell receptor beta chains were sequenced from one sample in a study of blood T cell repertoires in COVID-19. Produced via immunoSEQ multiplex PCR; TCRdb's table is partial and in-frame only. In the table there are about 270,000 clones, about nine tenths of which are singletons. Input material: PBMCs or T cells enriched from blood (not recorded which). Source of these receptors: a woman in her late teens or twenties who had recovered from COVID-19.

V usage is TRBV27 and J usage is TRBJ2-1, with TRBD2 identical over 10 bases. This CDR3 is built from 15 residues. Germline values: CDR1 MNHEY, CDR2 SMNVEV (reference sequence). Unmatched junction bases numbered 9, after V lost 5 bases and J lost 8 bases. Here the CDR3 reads CASSEVLAGADEQFF. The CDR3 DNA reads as TGTGCCAGCAGTGAGGTGCTAGCGGGAGCTGATGAGCAGTTCTTC.

CDR3 loop: CASSKDRVENYGYTF. The CDR3 DNA is TGCGCCAGCAGCAAGGACAGGGTTGAAAACTATGGCTACACCTTC. This chain connects TRBV4-1 to TRBJ1-2; 8 positions agree with TRBD1. Germline V gives CDR1 MGHRA, CDR2 YSYEKL. The CDR3 is 15 amino acids. Trimming removed 5 bases from V and 2 bases from J; junction bases left unmatched: 7.

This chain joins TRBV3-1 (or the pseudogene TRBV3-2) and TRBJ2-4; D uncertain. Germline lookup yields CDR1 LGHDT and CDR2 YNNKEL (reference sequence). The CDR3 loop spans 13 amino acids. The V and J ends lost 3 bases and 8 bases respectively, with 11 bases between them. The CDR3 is CASSHGATDIQYF. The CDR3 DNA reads TGTGCCAGCAGCCACGGAGCCACGGACATTCAGTACTTC.

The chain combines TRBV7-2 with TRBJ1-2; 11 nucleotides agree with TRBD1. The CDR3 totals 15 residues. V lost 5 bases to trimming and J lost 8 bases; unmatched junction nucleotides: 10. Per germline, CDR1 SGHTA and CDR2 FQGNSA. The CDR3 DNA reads TGTGCCAGCAGCACCGGACAGGGGGCGGGGTTCGGCTACACCTTC. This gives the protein CASSTGQGAGFGYTF.

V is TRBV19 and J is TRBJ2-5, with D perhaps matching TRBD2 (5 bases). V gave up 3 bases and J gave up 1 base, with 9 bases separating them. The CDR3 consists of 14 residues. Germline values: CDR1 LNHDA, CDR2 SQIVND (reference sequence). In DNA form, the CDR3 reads TGTGCCAGTAGTATTGAGGGCAGCCAAGAGACCCAGTACTTC. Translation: CASSIEGSQETQYF.

This CDR3 reads CAISEPTGKGDNEQFF. The CDR3 nucleotides read TGTGCCATCAGTGAACCGACAGGTAAAGGGGACAATGAGCAGTTCTTC. The chain recombines TRBV10-3 with TRBJ2-1; a possible D gene is TRBD1 (6 bases). The CDR3 has 16 amino acids. From germline, CDR1 is ENHRY and CDR2 SYGVKD. With 3 bases removed from V and 5 bases from J, the gap between germline ends came to 17 bases.

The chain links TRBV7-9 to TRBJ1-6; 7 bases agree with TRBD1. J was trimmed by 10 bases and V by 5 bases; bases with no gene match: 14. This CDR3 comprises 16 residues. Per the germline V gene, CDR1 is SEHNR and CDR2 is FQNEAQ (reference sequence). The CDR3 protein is CASSPRGRQGDSPLHF. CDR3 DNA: TGTGCCAGCAGCCCCAGGGGGAGACAGGGTGACTCACCCCTCCACTTT.

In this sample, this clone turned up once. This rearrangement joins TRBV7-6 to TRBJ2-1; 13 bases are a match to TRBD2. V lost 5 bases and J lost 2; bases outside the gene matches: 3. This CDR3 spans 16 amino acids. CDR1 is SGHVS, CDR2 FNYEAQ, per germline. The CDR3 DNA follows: TGTGCCAGCAGCATAACTAGCGGGGGGGCCTACAATGAGCAGTTCTTC. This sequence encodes CASSITSGGAYNEQFF.

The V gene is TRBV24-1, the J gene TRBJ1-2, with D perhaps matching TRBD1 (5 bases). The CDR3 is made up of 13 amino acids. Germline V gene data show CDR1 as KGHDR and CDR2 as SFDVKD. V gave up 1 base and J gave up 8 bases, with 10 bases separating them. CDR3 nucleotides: TGTGCCACCAGTGATTTTGACAGTCAGGGCTACACCTTC. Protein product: CATSDFDSQGYTF.

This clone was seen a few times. DNA of the CDR3: TGTGCCAGCAGCCCCGGGACAGGGGGCCGGGAGGTCAAAAACATTCAGTACTTC. Amino acids: CASSPGTGGREVKNIQYF. The chain combines TRBV5-4 with TRBJ2-4, with TRBD1 matching 12 bases. The CDR3 covers 18 residues. The V and J ends lost 4 bases and 3 bases, in that order; junction bases with no gene match: 11. CDR1 is SGHNT, CDR2 YYREEE, per germline (reference sequence).

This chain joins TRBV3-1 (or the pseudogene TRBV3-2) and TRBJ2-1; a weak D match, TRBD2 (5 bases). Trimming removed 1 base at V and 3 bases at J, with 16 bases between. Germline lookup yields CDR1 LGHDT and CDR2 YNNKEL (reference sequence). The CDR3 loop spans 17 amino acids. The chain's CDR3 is CASSQGNPGLFYNEQFF. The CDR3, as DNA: TGTGCCAGCAGCCAAGGGAATCCGGGATTATTCTACAATGAGCAGTTCTTC.

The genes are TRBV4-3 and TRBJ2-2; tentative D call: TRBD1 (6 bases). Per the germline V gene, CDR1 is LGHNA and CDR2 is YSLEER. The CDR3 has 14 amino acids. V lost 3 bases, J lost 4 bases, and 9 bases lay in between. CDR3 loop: CASSHIQGTGELFF. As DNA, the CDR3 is TGCGCCAGCAGCCATATACAGGGCACCGGGGAGCTGTTTTTT.

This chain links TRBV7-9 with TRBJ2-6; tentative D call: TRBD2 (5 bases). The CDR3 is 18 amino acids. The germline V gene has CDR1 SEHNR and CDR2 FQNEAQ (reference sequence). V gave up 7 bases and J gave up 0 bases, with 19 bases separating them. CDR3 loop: CASTTTRGLSSGANVLTF. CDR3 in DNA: TGTGCCAGCACGACGACTCGAGGGCTTAGCTCTGGGGCCAACGTCCTGACTTTC.

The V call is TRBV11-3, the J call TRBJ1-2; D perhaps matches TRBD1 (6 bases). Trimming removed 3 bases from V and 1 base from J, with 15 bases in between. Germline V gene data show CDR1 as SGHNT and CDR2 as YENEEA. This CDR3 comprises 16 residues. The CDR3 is CASSFSGTSNNYGYTF. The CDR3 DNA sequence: TGTGCCAGCAGCTTTAGCGGGACATCCAATAACTATGGCTACACCTTC.

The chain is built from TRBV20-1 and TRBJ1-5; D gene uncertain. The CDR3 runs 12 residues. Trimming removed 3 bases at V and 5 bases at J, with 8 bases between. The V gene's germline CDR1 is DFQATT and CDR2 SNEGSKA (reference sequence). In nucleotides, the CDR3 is TGCAGTGCTAGTAAGGAGTATCAGCCCCAGCATTTT. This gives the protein CSASKEYQPQHF.

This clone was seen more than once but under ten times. CDR3 in amino acids: CASSDEGARNQPQHF. CDR3 nucleotide sequence: TGTGCCAGCAGTGATGAGGGGGCGCGCAATCAGCCCCAGCATTTT. The chain recombines TRBV6-1 with TRBJ1-5; 7 nucleotides match TRBD1. The CDR3 spans 15 residues. Unmatched junction bases numbered 4, after V lost 3 bases and J lost 2 bases. Germline-derived CDR1 and CDR2 are MNHNS and SASEGT.

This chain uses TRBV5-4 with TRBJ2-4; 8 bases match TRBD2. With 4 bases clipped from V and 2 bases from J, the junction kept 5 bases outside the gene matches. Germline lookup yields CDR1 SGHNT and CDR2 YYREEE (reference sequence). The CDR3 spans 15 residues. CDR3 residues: CASSPGGETKNIQYF. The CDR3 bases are TGTGCCAGCAGCCCGGGGGGGGAGACCAAAAACATTCAGTACTTC. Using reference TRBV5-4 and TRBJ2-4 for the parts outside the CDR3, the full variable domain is ETGVTQSPTHLIKTRGQQVTLRCSSQSGHNTVSWYQQALGQGPQFIFQYYREEENGRGNFPPRFSGLQFPNYSSELNVNALELDDSALYLCASSPGGETKNIQYFGAGTRLSVL.

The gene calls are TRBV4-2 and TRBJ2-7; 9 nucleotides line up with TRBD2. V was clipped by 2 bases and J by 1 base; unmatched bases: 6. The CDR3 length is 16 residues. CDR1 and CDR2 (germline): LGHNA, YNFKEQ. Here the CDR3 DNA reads TGTGCCAGCAGCCAAAATAGCGGGAGTCTGTCCTACGAGCAGTACTTC. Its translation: CASSQNSGSLSYEQYF.

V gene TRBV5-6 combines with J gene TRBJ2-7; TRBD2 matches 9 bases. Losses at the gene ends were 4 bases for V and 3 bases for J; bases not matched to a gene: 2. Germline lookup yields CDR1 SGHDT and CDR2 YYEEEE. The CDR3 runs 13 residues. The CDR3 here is CASSTTSGYEQYF. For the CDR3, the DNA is TGTGCCAGCAGCACGACTAGCGGCTACGAGCAGTACTTC.

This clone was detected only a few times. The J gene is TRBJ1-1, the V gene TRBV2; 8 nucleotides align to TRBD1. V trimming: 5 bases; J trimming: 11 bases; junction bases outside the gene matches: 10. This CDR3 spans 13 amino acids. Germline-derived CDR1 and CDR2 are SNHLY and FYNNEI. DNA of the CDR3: TGTGCCAGCAGTTTGGACAGGGAGGTTGGGGCTTTCTTT. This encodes CASSLDREVGAFF.